This note documents a single T cell receptor (beta chain) sequence. What it binds is not known. Measured with immunoSEQ multiplex PCR; TCRdb has only the in-frame clones, and not every one. This sample has 20,000 to 30,000 clones, with roughly 80% found just once. The sample is drawn from a study of T cells in localized non-small cell lung cancer. Germline V CDR1 and CDR2: LGHNA, YSLEER. The V gene lost 0 bases and the J gene lost 4 bases, with 13 bases spanning the gap. The length of the CDR3 is 15 residues. General study points: Longer overall survival was associated with a higher density of T cells in the blood. Adjacent lung held a median around 56 of the top 100 tumor clones. Compared with tumor, uninvolved adjacent lung displayed greater T cell clonality, ranking highest overall.

The chain carries TRBV4-3 and TRBJ2-7, with D perhaps TRBD1 or TRBD2 (6 bases each). The sample here was peripheral blood, taken before any cancer treatment. The sequence was collected from a woman aged 35 to 69 with stage I lung adenocarcinoma. CDR3 sequence reads: CASSQEGQGRYEQYF. CDR3 in DNA: TGCGCCAGCAGCCAAGAGGGACAAGGGAGGTACGAGCAGTACTTC.